This TCR beta chain was documented in a study of metastatic and nonmetastatic thyroid tumors. TCRdb reprocessed the PCR reads using MiXCR. The profile covers 16,000 or so clones, with around 24% appearing a single time and about 13% taken by the ten largest. The germline CDR1 and CDR2 sequences are MDHEN and SYDVKM. CDR3 length: 13 residues. V was pared by 5 bases and J by 5 bases, with 7 bases between. Patients underwent thyroid surgery, and none had received any treatment before it. Sequenced: tumor tissue. The receptor comes from a male donor with papillary thyroid cancer or a benign thyroid nodule (not recorded which). Some clones in this sample may be carry-over from other donors' samples. The chain combines TRBV28 with TRBJ1-6, with a possible D match to TRBD1 (6 bases). This chain's CDR3 is CASSGQNNSPLHF. As DNA, the CDR3 is TGTGCCAGCAGTGGACAGAATAATTCACCCCTCCACTTT.